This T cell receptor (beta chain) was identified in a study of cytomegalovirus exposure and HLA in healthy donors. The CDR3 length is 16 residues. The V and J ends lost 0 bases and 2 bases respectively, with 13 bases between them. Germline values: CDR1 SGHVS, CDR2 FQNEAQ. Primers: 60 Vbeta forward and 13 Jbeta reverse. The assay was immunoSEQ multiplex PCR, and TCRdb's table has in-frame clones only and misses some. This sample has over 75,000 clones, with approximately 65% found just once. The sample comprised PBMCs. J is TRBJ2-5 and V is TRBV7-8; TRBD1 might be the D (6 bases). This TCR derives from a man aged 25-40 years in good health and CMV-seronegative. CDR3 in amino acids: CASSLAETGHQETQYF. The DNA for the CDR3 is TGTGCCAGCAGCTTAGCGGAGACAGGCCATCAAGAGACCCAGTACTTC.